This T cell receptor beta chain was retrieved from a study of Graves' ophthalmopathy and Graves' hyperthyroidism. Study details: Before any treatment, peripheral blood was taken at the initial diagnosis. General study findings and limits: Among expanded thyroid clonotypes above 0.001 frequency, most also occurred in blood.

This CDR3 has 13 amino acids. Germline CDR1 and CDR2: DFQATT and SNEGSKA (reference sequence). V lost 6 bases and J lost 4; bases outside the gene matches: 7. Each donor who had ophthalmopathy showed moderate-to-severe activity, a CAS of ≥3, a NOSPECS of ≥4, and a duration under 3 months. Establishment of the diagnosis relied upon clinical symptoms, serum thyroxine, TRAb, thyroid ultrasound and orbital computed tomography. Amplification targeted the TCR beta CDR3 regions, with RNA transcripts as the source material. Scientists carried out first-round RT-PCR using HTBI primers and then a second-round multiplex PCR. Via MiXCR, TCRdb re-called the multiplex PCR reads, giving one row per CDR3 protein. The sample lists about 220,000 distinct CDR3 sequences; 20% to 25% were seen once. This clonotype has ten or more counts. Its antigen is still unknown.

The V and J genes are TRBV20-1 and TRBJ2-5; 8 positions agree with TRBD1. The specimen was peripheral blood. The TCR comes from a woman aged 45-65 years with Graves' ophthalmopathy. CDR3 nucleotides: TGCAGTGCCCCTGACAGGGGTCGAGAGACCCAGTACTTC. This gives the protein CSAPDRGRETQYF.